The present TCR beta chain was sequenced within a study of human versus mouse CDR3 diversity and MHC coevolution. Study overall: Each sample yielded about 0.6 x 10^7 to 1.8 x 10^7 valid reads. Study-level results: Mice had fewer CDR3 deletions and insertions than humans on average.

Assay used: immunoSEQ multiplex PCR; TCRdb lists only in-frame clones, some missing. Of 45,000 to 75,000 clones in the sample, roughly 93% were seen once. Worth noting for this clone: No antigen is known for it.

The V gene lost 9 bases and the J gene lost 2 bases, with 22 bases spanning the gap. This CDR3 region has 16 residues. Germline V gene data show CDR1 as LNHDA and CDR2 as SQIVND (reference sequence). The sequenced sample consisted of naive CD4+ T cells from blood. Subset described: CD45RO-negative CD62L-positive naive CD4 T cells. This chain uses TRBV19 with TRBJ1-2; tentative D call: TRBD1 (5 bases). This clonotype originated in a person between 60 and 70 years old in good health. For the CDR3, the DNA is TGTGCCAGCAAACGGACGGGGGAGTGGGGGAACTATGGCTACACCTTC. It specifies CASKRTGEWGNYGYTF.